The 14 T cell receptor beta chains given below trace back to one sample, sequenced in a study of cytomegalovirus exposure and HLA in healthy donors. In the PCR, 60 Vbeta and 13 Jbeta primers were used. Generated by immunoSEQ multiplex PCR, the TCRdb table keeps only in-frame clones and is missing some. Counted here are around 200,000 clones, 75% to 85% occurring once; the ten biggest clones make up 0.6% to 0.7%. The sequenced sample consisted of PBMCs. The receptors were gathered from a boy aged 5-17 years in good health and CMV-seronegative.

Worth noting for this clone: The same CDR3 arises from other DNA sequences in this sample as well. The rearrangement links TRBV29-1 to TRBJ1-3, with 10 bases that match TRBD1. Germline V gene lookup returns CDR1 SQVTM and CDR2 ANQGSEA. The CDR3 sequence is 13 residues long. Trimming cost V 4 bases and J 9 bases; bases outside gene matches: 6. The CDR3 coding sequence is TGCAGCGTTGGGGGGACAGGGGAGGGCACCATATATTTT. This codes for CSVGGTGEGTIYF.

V gene TRBV7-3 combines with J gene TRBJ2-1; D remains ambiguous. This CDR3 contains 16 residues. Germline-derived CDR1 and CDR2 are SGHTA and FQGTGA. V was trimmed by 4 bases and J by 6 bases, leaving 19 bases between them. The DNA of the CDR3 is TGTGCCAGCAGCTCCTACGGAGTCCTCTCCCGCAATGAGCAGTTCTTC. This sequence encodes CASSSYGVLSRNEQFF.

This sequence joins TRBV16 and TRBJ1-5; D is unclear. The CDR3 has 14 amino acids. V was clipped by 2 bases and J by 6 bases, with 11 bases between them. Germline CDR1 and CDR2: KGHSY and FQNENV. CDR3: CASSQLGASQPQHF. CDR3 nucleotides: TGTGCCAGCAGCCAACTGGGAGCAAGTCAGCCCCAGCATTTT.

The genes are TRBV5-1 and TRBJ2-3; possible D gene TRBD2, 5 bases. V dropped 2 bases and J dropped 1 base, with 11 bases sitting between them. Per germline, CDR1 SGHRS and CDR2 YFSETQ. The CDR3 contains 15 residues. CDR3 DNA: TGCGCCAGCAGCTTATCAGACTATGGCACAGATACGCAGTATTTT. Translated, it gives CASSLSDYGTDTQYF.

In DNA, the CDR3 is TGTGCCAGCAGCTTAGCGGTACAGGGGGCCGGGGAGCTGTTTTTT. Its protein is CASSLAVQGAGELFF. The chain carries TRBV7-2 and TRBJ2-2, with 8 bases aligning to TRBD1. The CDR3 contains 15 residues. Losses at the gene ends were 0 bases for V and 6 bases for J; bases not matched to a gene: 3. The germline gives CDR1 SGHTA, CDR2 FQGNSA.

V is TRBV5-1 and J is TRBJ2-1; D perhaps matches TRBD1 (6 bases). The germline V gene encodes CDR1 SGHRS and CDR2 YFSETQ. There are 15 residues in the CDR3. Trimming took 2 bases from V and 6 from J, leaving 15 bases between them. DNA for the CDR3: TGCGCCAGCAGCTTAGGGACATTACAACCCAATGAGCAGTTCTTC. Translation gives CASSLGTLQPNEQFF.

The gene calls are TRBV9 and TRBJ1-5; D is uncertain. CDR3 length: 14 residues. Germline CDR1 SGDLS, CDR2 YYNGEE. Deletions cut 3 bases from V and 0 bases from J, with 7 bases between. The CDR3 DNA is TGTGCCAGCAGCGACACGTATAGCAATCAGCCCCAGCATTTT. Residues: CASSDTYSNQPQHF.

The chain couples TRBV19 to TRBJ1-1; D possibly corresponds to TRBD1 (6 bases). The V and J ends lost 6 bases and 0 bases respectively, with 11 bases between them. Germline V gene sequence: CDR1 LNHDA, CDR2 SQIVND (reference sequence). The CDR3 has 14 amino acids. The CDR3 bases are TGTGCCAGTAGGCTGACAGGACTGAACACTGAAGCTTTCTTT. It yields the protein CASRLTGLNTEAFF.

This clone was found a few times. The chain joins TRBV4-1 to TRBJ1-1; D uncertain. The germline V gene encodes CDR1 MGHRA and CDR2 YSYEKL. This CDR3 contains 13 residues. The V end was cut by 0 bases, the J end by 2 bases, with 4 bases between. DNA for the CDR3: TGCGCCAGCAGCCAAGATAGAAACACTGAAGCTTTCTTT. Translated: CASSQDRNTEAFF.

This clone was seen a single time. V gene TRBV6-1 combines with J gene TRBJ1-1, with TRBD1 matching over 8 bases. The CDR3 runs 15 residues. V was pared by 8 bases and J by 1 base, with 9 bases of the junction left unmatched. The germline CDR1 and CDR2 sequences are MNHNS and SASEGT. The CDR3 loop is CASAEVGTGNTEAFF. In DNA, the CDR3 is TGTGCCAGCGCGGAGGTCGGGACAGGGAACACTGAAGCTTTCTTT.

As for this clone: The limits of the CDR3 on the DNA are not certain, so only TCRdb's listed CDR3 is given. The chain combines TRBV12-1 with TRBJ1-5; the table's D call, TRBD1, was not checked against the DNA. TRBV12-1 is flagged as a pseudogene. 16 amino acids form the CDR3, both terminal residues included. The CDR3 region is CASRFGQGSRNQPQHF.

This clone was observed a single time. The junction does not match germline at one end; this may be a read error. This chain connects TRBV11-2 to TRBJ2-1, with 12 nucleotides matching TRBD2. Germline CDR1 is SGHAT and CDR2 is FQNNGV. This CDR3 comprises 17 residues. In DNA form, the CDR3 reads TGTGTCAGCAGCACAATCAAAGGGACTAGCGGGCCCCATGAGCAGTTCTTC. Translated: CVSSTIKGTSGPHEQFF.

This chain joins TRBV7-2 and TRBJ1-3; D is uncertain. The CDR3 extends over 14 amino acids. CDR1 is SGHTA and CDR2 is FQGNSA in the germline V gene. Trimming removed 0 bases at V and 6 bases at J, with 9 bases between. This chain's CDR3 is CASSLASGINTIYF. CDR3 nucleotides: TGTGCCAGCAGCTTAGCGTCGGGGATAAACACCATATATTTT. Filled out from reference TRBV7-2 and TRBJ1-3, the complete variable domain reads GAGVSQSPSNKVTEKGKDVELRCDPISGHTALYWYRQSLGQGLEFLIYFQGNSAPDKSGLPSDRFSAERTGGSVSTLTIQRTQQEDSAVYLCASSLASGINTIYFGEGSWLTVV.

This chain joins TRBV9 and TRBJ1-2; D gene ambiguous. The CDR3 has 16 amino acids. CDR1 is SGDLS and CDR2 is YYNGEE in the germline V gene. Trimming shortened V by 0 bases and J by 0 bases, and 12 bases separated the two germline ends. CDR3 coding DNA: TGTGCCAGCAGCGTAGTGACCCACGGGGCTAACTATGGCTACACCTTC. Translated: CASSVVTHGANYGYTF.